This is a list of T cell receptor beta chains from one sample in a study of shared clonotypes between healthy human individuals. The repertoire was sequenced with immunoSEQ multiplex PCR; TCRdb's copy has only in-frame clones and lacks some. The sample has about 2 million clones; less than 95% are singletons. Sequenced input: naive CD8+ T cells sorted from blood. These receptors were collected from a man younger than 30 in good health. Both conserved end residues are part of each CDR3. Fields, in order: V gene, J gene, CDR3 protein.

>TRBV9|TRBJ2-3
CASSVSGGPVFTDTQYF
>TRBV27|TRBJ2-7
CASSLSPAGYEQYF
>TRBV5-1|TRBJ1-5
CAIHRGRGQPQHF
>TRBV15|TRBJ2-3
CATSRSTDTQYF
>TRBV5-1|TRBJ2-1
CASSLVAAEQFF
>TRBV14|TRBJ1-2
CASSQDRVWGGYTF
>TRBV5-1|TRBJ1-1
CASSLGPDRAFEAFF
>TRBV9|TRBJ2-7
CASSVEGQYF
>TRBV29-1|TRBJ1-4
CSATTGGGEKLFF
>TRBV14|TRBJ2-3
CASSFISGRGTDTQYF